A selection of T cell receptor beta chains follows, all from one sample in a study of blood T cell repertoires in COVID-19. The method was immunoSEQ multiplex PCR; TCRdb's version includes in-frame clones alone and lacks a portion of them. The data contain approximately 31,000 clones, 90% to 95% of them singletons. Sequencing used peripheral blood. The origin of the receptors is a human donor in a cohort sampled during active COVID-19. The CDR3 runs from the conserved cysteine through the conserved F or W. A D gene is named only where the DNA matches it firmly. Rows give clone size only sometimes, using once, few, many, or a class for an expanded clone.

>NA|TRBJ1-1|TRBV28|TRBD1
TGTGCCAGCAGTGAGCTTGGGACAGGCATGAACACTGAAGCTTTCTTT
CASSELGTGMNTEAFF
>NA|TRBJ1-1|TRBV18|NA
TGTGCCAGCTCACCACTAGGAGGGAACACTGAAGCTTTCTTT
CASSPLGGNTEAFF
>NA|TRBJ2-3|TRBV18|TRBD2
TGTGCCAGCTCACCATCCCGTCCGGGCAGCGGGAGTAGAGATACGCAGTATTTT
CASSPSRPGSGSRDTQYF
>NA|TRBJ2-3|TRBV4-1|NA
TGCGCCAGCAGCCAAGACGGGCCGACAGGACATACTAGCACAGATACGCAGTATTTT
CASSQDGPTGHTSTDTQYF
>NA|TRBJ2-1|TRBV5-4|NA
TGTGCCAGCAGCCTCGGTGGGGCGGCCTCGGCTTACAATGAGCAGTTCTTC
CASSLGGAASAYNEQFF
>NA|TRBJ1-1|TRBV27|TRBD1
TGTGCCAGTCAGCAGGGGGCGTATTCCGGGACTGAAGCTTTCTTT
CASQQGAYSGTEAFF
>NA|TRBJ2-1|TRBV29-1|NA
TGCAGCGGTAGGGGGAATGAGCAGTTCTTC
CSGRGNEQFF
>NA|TRBJ2-1|TRBV13|TRBD2
TGTGCCAGCAGCTTAGAGGGTAGCGGGACCGTTGAGCAGTTCTTC
CASSLEGSGTVEQFF
>NA|TRBJ2-1|TRBV25-1|TRBD2
TGTGCCAGCAGTGAAAGCGGGAGGGGAAATGAGCAGTTCTTC
CASSESGRGNEQFF
>NA|TRBJ2-7|TRBV27|TRBD2
TGTGCCAGCAGTGATAGCGGGAGCGGGTACGAGCAGTACTTC
CASSDSGSGYEQYF
>NA|TRBJ2-7|TRBV3-1/TRBV3-2|TRBD1
TGTGCCAGCAGCCCCCAGGGACAGGGGGGGCACTACGAGCAGTACTTC
CASSPQGQGGHYEQYF
>NA|TRBJ1-2|TRBV19|NA
TGTGCCAGTAGTATAAGGTGGCAGGTCAGAGACTATGGCTACACCTTC
CASSIRWQVRDYGYTF
>NA|TRBJ2-7|TRBV6-2/TRBV6-3|TRBD2
TGTGCCAGCAGTTACCTATCCCCGCTCCTAGCGGGGCTTAACTACGAGCAGTACTTC
CASSYLSPLLAGLNYEQYF
>NA|TRBJ2-7|TRBV30|TRBD1
TGTGCCTGGTGTAAGGGACAGGGGGTAATCGAGCAGTACTTC
CAWCKGQGVIEQYF
>once|TRBJ2-2|TRBV5-1|TRBD2
TGCGCCAGCAGCTCCGGAGGGAGGGACGTTGCCGGGGAGCTGTTTTTT
CASSSGGRDVAGELFF
>NA|TRBJ2-5|TRBV28|NA
TGTGCCAGCAGTGACAAGTACCAAGAGACCCAGTACTTC
CASSDKYQETQYF
>NA|TRBJ2-1|TRBV7-9|NA
TGTGCCAGCAGCTTAGCTAGCGGCAACTACAATGAGCAGTTCTTC
CASSLASGNYNEQFF
>NA|TRBJ1-1|TRBV28|NA
TGTGCCAGCACTCCGCTCGGGGGAATGAACACTGAAGCTTTCTTT
CASTPLGGMNTEAFF
>NA|TRBJ2-7|TRBV18|NA
TGTGCCAGCTCACCTAAAGACAGTTACGAGCAGTACTTC
CASSPKDSYEQYF
>NA|TRBJ1-5|TRBV15|NA
TGTGCCACCAGCAGGGGAACAGGGACCCTAAATCAGCCCCAGCATTTT
CATSRGTGTLNQPQHF
>few|TRBJ2-7|TRBV10-1|NA
TGCGCCAGCAGTGTCGGGGGACTTGGCTACGAGCAGTACTTC
CASSVGGLGYEQYF
>once|TRBJ2-6|TRBV4-2|NA
TGTGCCAGCAGCCCGCTATTTGGGGCCAACGTCCTGACTTTC
CASSPLFGANVLTF
>NA|TRBJ1-6|TRBV6-5|NA
TGTGCCAGCAATAGGCGGGGCCCGGGTGGGCCCCTCCACTTT
CASNRRGPGGPLHF
>NA|TRBJ2-2|TRBV11-2|TRBD1
TGTGCCAGCAGCTTAGTGGGGGGACAGGGGAACACCGGGGAGCTGTTTTTT
CASSLVGGQGNTGELFF
>NA|TRBJ2-7|TRBV7-3|NA
TGTGCCAGCAGCTTAACAGGGGCGGAGGGCGAGCAGTACTTC
CASSLTGAEGEQYF
>NA|TRBJ2-5|TRBV6-2/TRBV6-3|TRBD1
TGTGCCAGCAGCCCAGACAGGGAAGAGACCCAGTACTTC
CASSPDREETQYF
>NA|TRBJ2-7|TRBV5-1|TRBD2
TGCGCCAGCAGCCCGACTAGCGGGAGTTACGAGCAGTACTTC
CASSPTSGSYEQYF
>NA|TRBJ1-5|TRBV20-1|NA
TGCAGTGCTAGTTTGCAGTTTCAAAGCAATCAGCCCCAGCATTTT
CSASLQFQSNQPQHF
>NA|TRBJ2-4|TRBV7-2|NA
TGTGCCAGCAGCTTAGGCGGGTACGGCAACATTCAGTACTTC
CASSLGGYGNIQYF
>NA|TRBJ1-5|TRBV30|NA
TGTGCCTGGAGTGCCAACAACAATCAGCCCCAGCATTTT
CAWSANNNQPQHF
>NA|TRBJ2-7|TRBV18|TRBD2
TGTGCCAGCTCACCCGCGCTAGCGGGGGCCTACGAGCAGTACTTC
CASSPALAGAYEQYF
>few|TRBJ2-7|TRBV20-1|TRBD2
TGCAGTGCTAGTCCGGGAGGGCCCTACGAGCAGTACTTC
CSASPGGPYEQYF
>NA|TRBJ2-1|TRBV5-1|TRBD2
TGCGCCAGCAGCAAGACTAGCGGGAGCTCCTACAATGAGCAGTTCTTC
CASSKTSGSSYNEQFF
>NA|TRBJ1-5|TRBV28|NA
TGTGCCAGCAGTTTAACATCAGGTCGCAATCAGCCCCAGCATTTT
CASSLTSGRNQPQHF
>NA|TRBJ1-5|TRBV20-1|NA
TGCAGTGCTAGTTCCTCAGGGGTGAAAGGCAATCAGCCCCAGCATTTT
CSASSSGVKGNQPQHF
>NA|TRBJ2-7|TRBV29-1|TRBD1
TGCAGCGTTGAACCTTGGACAGGGGCCGAGCAGTACTTC
CSVEPWTGAEQYF
>NA|TRBJ2-2|TRBV27|NA
TGTGCCAGCAGACGTTGGGACACTCCCACCGGGGAGCTATTTTTT
CASRRWDTPTGELFF
>once|TRBJ2-1|TRBV30|TRBD2
TGTGCCTGGACTGGACTAGCGGGAAACAATGAGCAGTTCTTC
CAWTGLAGNNEQFF
>once|TRBJ1-2|TRBV18|TRBD1
TGTGCCAGCTCACCACCGGGGACAGGGTCGGTTGGCTACACCTTC
CASSPPGTGSVGYTF
>NA|TRBJ2-7|TRBV11-2|TRBD1
TGTGCCAGCAGCTTTCGACGGACAGGGGGTTATGAGCAGTACTTC
CASSFRRTGGYEQYF
>NA|TRBJ2-3|TRBV6-5|NA
TGTGCCAGCAGGACTACCTCCCCAGATACGCAGTATTTT
CASRTTSPDTQYF
>once|TRBJ1-1|TRBV7-8|NA
TGTGCCAGCAGCTTAGGGGTCAGGCTGAACACTGAAGCTTTCTTT
CASSLGVRLNTEAFF
>NA|TRBJ2-3|TRBV9|TRBD2
TGTGCCAGCAGCGTAGTTGCAGGGAGGGTGGATACGCAGTATTTT
CASSVVAGRVDTQYF
>NA|TRBJ2-7|TRBV21-1|NA
TGTGCCACCCCTTTAAGTAGCCAAATTCGGGAGCAGTACTTC
CATPLSSQIREQYF
>NA|TRBJ1-4|TRBV9|TRBD1
TGTGCCAGCAGCGCCGGGACAGGGGGCCATGAAAAACTGTTTTTT
CASSAGTGGHEKLFF